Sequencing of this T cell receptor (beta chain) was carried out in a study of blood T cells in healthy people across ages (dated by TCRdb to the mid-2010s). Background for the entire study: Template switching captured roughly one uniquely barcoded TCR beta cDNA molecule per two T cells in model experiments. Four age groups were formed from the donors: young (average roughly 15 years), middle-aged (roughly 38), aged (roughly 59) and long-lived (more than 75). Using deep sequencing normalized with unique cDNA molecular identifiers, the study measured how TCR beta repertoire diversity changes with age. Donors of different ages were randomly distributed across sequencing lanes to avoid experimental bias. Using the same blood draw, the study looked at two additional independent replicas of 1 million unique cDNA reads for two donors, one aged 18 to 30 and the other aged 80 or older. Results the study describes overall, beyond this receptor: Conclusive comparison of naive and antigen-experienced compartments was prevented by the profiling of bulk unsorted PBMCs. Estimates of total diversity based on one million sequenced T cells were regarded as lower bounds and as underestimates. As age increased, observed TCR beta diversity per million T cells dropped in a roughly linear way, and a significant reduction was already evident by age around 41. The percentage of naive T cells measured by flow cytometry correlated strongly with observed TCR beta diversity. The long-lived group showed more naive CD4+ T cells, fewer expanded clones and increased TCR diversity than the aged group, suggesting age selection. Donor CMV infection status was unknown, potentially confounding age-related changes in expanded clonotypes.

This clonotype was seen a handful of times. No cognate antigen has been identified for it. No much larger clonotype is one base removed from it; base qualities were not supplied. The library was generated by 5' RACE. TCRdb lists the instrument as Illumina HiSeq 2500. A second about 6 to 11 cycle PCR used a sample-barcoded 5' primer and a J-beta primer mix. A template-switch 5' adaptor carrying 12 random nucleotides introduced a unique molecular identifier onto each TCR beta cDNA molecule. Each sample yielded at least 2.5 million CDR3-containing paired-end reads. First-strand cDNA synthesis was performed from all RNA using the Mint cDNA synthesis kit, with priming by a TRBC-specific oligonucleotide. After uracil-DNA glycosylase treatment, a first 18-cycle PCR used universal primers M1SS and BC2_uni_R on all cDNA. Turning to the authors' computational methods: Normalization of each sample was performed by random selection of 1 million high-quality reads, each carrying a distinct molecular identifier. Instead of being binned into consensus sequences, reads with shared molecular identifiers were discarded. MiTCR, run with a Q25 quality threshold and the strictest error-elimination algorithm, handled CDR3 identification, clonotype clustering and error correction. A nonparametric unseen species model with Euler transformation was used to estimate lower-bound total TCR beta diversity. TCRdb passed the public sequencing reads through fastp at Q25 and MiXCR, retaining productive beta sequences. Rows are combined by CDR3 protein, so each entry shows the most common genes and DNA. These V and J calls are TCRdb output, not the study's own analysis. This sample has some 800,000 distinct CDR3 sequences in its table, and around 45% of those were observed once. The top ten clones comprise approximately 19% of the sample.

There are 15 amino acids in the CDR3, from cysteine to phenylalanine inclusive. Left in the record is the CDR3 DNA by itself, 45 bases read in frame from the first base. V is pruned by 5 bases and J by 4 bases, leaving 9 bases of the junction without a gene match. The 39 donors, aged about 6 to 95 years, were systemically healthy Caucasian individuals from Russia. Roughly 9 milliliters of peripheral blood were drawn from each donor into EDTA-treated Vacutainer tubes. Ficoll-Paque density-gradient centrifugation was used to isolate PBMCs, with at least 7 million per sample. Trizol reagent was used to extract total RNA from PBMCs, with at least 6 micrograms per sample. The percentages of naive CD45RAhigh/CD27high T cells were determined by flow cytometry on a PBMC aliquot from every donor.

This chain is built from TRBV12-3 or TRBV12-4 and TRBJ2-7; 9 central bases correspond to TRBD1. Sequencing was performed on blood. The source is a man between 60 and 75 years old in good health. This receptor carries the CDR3 CASSADRGAPYEQYF. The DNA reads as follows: TGTGCCAGCAGTGCGGACAGGGGCGCCCCATACGAGCAGTACTTC.